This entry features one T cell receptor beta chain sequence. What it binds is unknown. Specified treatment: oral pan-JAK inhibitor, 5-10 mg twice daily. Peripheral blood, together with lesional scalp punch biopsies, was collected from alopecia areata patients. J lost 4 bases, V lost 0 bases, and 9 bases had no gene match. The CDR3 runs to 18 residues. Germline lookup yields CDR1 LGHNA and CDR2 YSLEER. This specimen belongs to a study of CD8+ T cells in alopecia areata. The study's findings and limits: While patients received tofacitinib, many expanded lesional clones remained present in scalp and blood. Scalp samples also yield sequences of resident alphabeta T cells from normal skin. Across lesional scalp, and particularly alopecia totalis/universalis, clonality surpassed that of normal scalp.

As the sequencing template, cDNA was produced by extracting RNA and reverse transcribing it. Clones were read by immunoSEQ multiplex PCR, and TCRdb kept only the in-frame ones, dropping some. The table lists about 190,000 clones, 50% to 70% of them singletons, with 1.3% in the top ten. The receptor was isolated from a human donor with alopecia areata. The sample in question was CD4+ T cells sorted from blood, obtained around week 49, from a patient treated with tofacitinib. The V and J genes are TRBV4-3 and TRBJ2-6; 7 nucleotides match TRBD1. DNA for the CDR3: TGCGCCAGCAGCCAAGAGCCAATCACAGGGGCCGGGGCCAACGTCCTGACTTTC. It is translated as CASSQEPITGAGANVLTF.